A selection of T cell receptor beta chains follows, all from one sample in a study of cytomegalovirus exposure and HLA in healthy donors. The data were produced by immunoSEQ multiplex PCR, yet TCRdb's version contains in-frame clones alone and is incomplete. The sample gives approximately 110,000 clones, under 85% of which show up once; 10% to 15% is in the top ten. Specimen: PBMCs. The receptors were gathered from a woman in her thirties or forties in good health and CMV-seropositive. CDR3s include the opening cysteine and the closing phenylalanine or tryptophan. The D gene is left open where the match is weak. Rows may omit the clone size; those that give it use once, few, many or a size class.

j_gene	d_gene	v_gene	abundance	CDR3nt	CDR3aa
TRBJ2-7	-	TRBV5-1	-	TGCGCCAGCAGCTTGCGGCAGACTCCAATCTACGAGCAGTACTTC	CASSLRQTPIYEQYF
TRBJ1-5	-	TRBV2	few	TGTGCCAGCAGTGGGAGGGCGGGTCAGCGGCAGCCCCAGCATTTT	CASSGRAGQRQPQHF
TRBJ1-2	TRBD1	TRBV18	-	TGTGCCAGCTCACTGGACAGGGGGGACTATGGCTACACCTTC	CASSLDRGDYGYTF
TRBJ1-2	TRBD1	TRBV28	-	TGTGCCAGCAGTTTGTCTGGGACAGGGCCCTATGGCTACACCTTC	CASSLSGTGPYGYTF
TRBJ2-7	TRBD2	TRBV6-5	-	TGTGCCAGCAGGATTAGCGGGACCTCCTACGAGCAGTACTTC	CASRISGTSYEQYF
TRBJ1-1	-	TRBV5-5	-	TGTGCCAGCAGCTTGAGTGGCAGGGCCACCACTGAAGCTTTCTTT	CASSLSGRATTEAFF
TRBJ1-1	-	TRBV19	few	TGTGCCAGTACCCGGAGAACTGAAGCTTTCTTT	CASTRRTEAFF
TRBJ2-1	-	TRBV7-9	-	TGTGCCAGCAGCCCCAAACGAGCGGCCACCTACAATGAGCAGTTCTTC	CASSPKRAATYNEQFF
TRBJ2-6	-	TRBV28	-	TGTGCCAGCAGTTTATCTTCAGGGGCGCGGGGGGCCAACGTCCTGACTTTC	CASSLSSGARGANVLTF
TRBJ2-1	TRBD1	TRBV7-3	-	TGTGCCAGCAGCTTAGCCGGGACAGGGGTTTGGAATGAGCAGTTCTTC	CASSLAGTGVWNEQFF
TRBJ2-7	TRBD1	TRBV27	-	TGTGCCAGCAGTTTCCACTCCGGGGGCTGGACAGGGTCGGGCGAGCAGTACTTC	CASSFHSGGWTGSGEQYF
TRBJ2-1	TRBD2	TRBV12-5	-	TGTGCTAGTGGTCTCGGGACTAGCGGGAATGAGCAGTTCTTC	CASGLGTSGNEQFF
TRBJ1-1	TRBD1	TRBV7-2	-	TGTGCCAGCAGCCCGAGGGACAGGGGAGACACTGAAGCTTTCTTT	CASSPRDRGDTEAFF
TRBJ1-4	TRBD1	TRBV7-6	-	TGTGCCAGCAGCCCGGAGTTAAGGGGGCCTGAAAAACTGTTTTTT	CASSPELRGPEKLFF
TRBJ2-7	TRBD2	TRBV5-6	-	TGTGCCAGCAGCTTGGGGGCGGGAGGGCCGGGACAGTACTTC	CASSLGAGGPGQYF
TRBJ1-5	TRBD1	TRBV6-1	-	TGTGCCAGCAGAGAATCCAGGACAGGAGGGAATCAGCCCCAGCATTTT	CASRESRTGGNQPQHF
TRBJ2-3	TRBD1	TRBV10-3	-	TGTGCCATCAGTGGACAGGGTAGCACAGATACGCAGTATTTT	CAISGQGSTDTQYF
TRBJ2-1	-	TRBV4-2	-	TGTGCCAGCAGCCAGGGGGGTCTGAACAATGAGCAGTTCTTC	CASSQGGLNNEQFF
TRBJ1-5	-	TRBV5-4	few	TGTGCCAGCAGCTTCGACAGAAATCAGCCCCAGCATTTT	CASSFDRNQPQHF
TRBJ1-5	TRBD1	TRBV5-6	-	TGTGCCAGCAGCCTGGACAGGGATAATCAGCCCCAGCATTTT	CASSLDRDNQPQHF
TRBJ2-1	-	TRBV28	-	TGTGCCAGCCGACGGATAGAGGGTGAGCAGTTCTTC	CASRRIEGEQFF
TRBJ2-1	-	TRBV11-2	-	TGTGCCAGCAGCTTCTCCGGGACTCTCAATGAGCAGTTCTTC	CASSFSGTLNEQFF
TRBJ1-4	-	TRBV5-8	-	TGTGCCAGCAGCTTGGGGACACAGGGTTTTGAAAAACTGTTTTTT	CASSLGTQGFEKLFF
TRBJ1-4	-	TRBV19	-	TGTGCCAGTAGAATTGATACTTCTGAAAAACTGTTTTTT	CASRIDTSEKLFF
TRBJ1-1	-	TRBV18	-	TGTGCCAGCTCAGAAGCAGGGATAAGGGGCACTGAAGCTTTCTTT	CASSEAGIRGTEAFF